These T cell receptor beta chains were read from a single sample in a study of regulatory T cells in long-lasting Graves disease. TCRdb recomputed calls from the multiplex PCR reads with MiXCR, one row per CDR3 protein. The table lists around 400,000 distinct CDR3 sequences, 15% to 18% of them singletons. The sequencing here drew on peripheral blood mononuclear cells (PBMCs), taken at new diagnosis, from a patient treated with antithyroid drugs. The receptors come from a female donor with Graves disease. The CDR3 runs from the conserved cysteine through the conserved F or W. The D gene is left open where the match is weak. Clone size is stated in some rows and not others, as once, few, many or a class when expanded.

d_gene	j_gene	v_gene	abundance	CDR3aa	CDR3nt
TRBD2	TRBJ2-7	TRBV11-2	NA	CASSLSGGITYEQYF	TGTGCCAGCAGCTTAAGCGGGGGGATCACCTACGAGCAGTACTTC
NA	TRBJ2-1	TRBV7-2	many	CASRDPSWGRGEQFF	TGTGCCAGCAGGGATCCTAGTTGGGGCCGCGGCGAGCAGTTCTTC
NA	TRBJ2-3	TRBV3-1	many	CASSQGGPESTDTQYF	TGTGCCAGCAGCCAAGGGGGGCCGGAATCCACAGATACGCAGTATTTT
NA	TRBJ2-1	TRBV5-1	few	CASSLGGGAYNERFF	TGCGCCAGCAGCTTGGGGGGGGGCGCCTACAATGAGCGGTTCTTC
NA	TRBJ1-2	TRBV2	many	CASSEEYYGYTF	TGTGCCAGCAGTGAGGAGTACTATGGCTACACCTTC
NA	TRBJ1-2	TRBV29-1	NA	CSVEYEYGYTF	TGCAGCGTTGAATACGAATATGGCTACACCTTC
TRBD1	TRBJ1-6	TRBV18	few	CASSPGGGQDNSPLHF	TGTGCCAGCTCACCCGGCGGGGGACAGGATAATTCACCCCTCCACTTT
NA	TRBJ2-5	TRBV20-1	many	CSASRGGRETQYF	TGCAGTGCTTCCCGCGGGGGCCGGGAGACCCAGTACTTC
TRBD1	TRBJ1-1	TRBV5-1	many	CASSIDRGMNTEAFF	TGCGCCAGCAGCATTGACAGGGGAATGAACACTGAAGCTTTCTTT
TRBD2	TRBJ2-3	TRBV12-3/TRBV12-4	many	CASSRGLAGAYTDTQYF	TGTGCCAGCAGCCGTGGACTAGCGGGAGCCTACACAGATACGCAGTATTTT
NA	TRBJ2-3	TRBV29-1	NA	CSVARDSPSTDTQYF	TGCAGCGTTGCGCGGGACAGCCCGTCCACAGATACGCAGTATTTT
NA	TRBJ1-6	TRBV7-6	few	CASSYNTPGGGSYNSPLHF	TGTGCCAGCAGCTACAACACCCCGGGGGGTGGCTCCTATAATTCACCCCTCCACTTT
NA	TRBJ2-3	TRBV6-5	many	CASSYIIHPPPLTDTQYF	TGTGCCAGCAGTTATATCATACACCCGCCACCCCTCACAGATACGCAGTATTTT
NA	TRBJ2-1	TRBV20-1	many	CSARDLKGDEQFF	TGCAGTGCTAGAGATTTGAAGGGGGATGAGCAGTTCTTC
NA	TRBJ2-5	TRBV6-1	many	CASRRDLQETQYF	TGTGCCAGCAGGAGGGACTTACAAGAGACCCAGTACTTC
NA	TRBJ1-1	TRBV10-3	many	CAIRSGTSNTEAFF	TGTGCCATCAGATCCGGGACGTCGAACACTGAAGCTTTCTTT
NA	TRBJ2-3	TRBV7-2	many	CASSSRTPRGTDTQYF	TGTGCCAGCAGCTCTAGGACTCCCCGAGGGACAGATACGCAGTATTTT
NA	TRBJ1-3	TRBV30	few	CAWNRLSGNTIYF	TGTGCCTGGAACAGACTCTCTGGAAACACCATATATTTT